Here is one T cell receptor (beta chain) with its context. Antigen specificity is unknown. The authors ran a second PCR of about 6 to 11 cycles using a sample-barcoded 5' primer and a J-beta primer mix. Every sample gave at least 2.5 million paired-end reads containing CDR3. TCRdb reanalysed the 5' RACE reads using MiXCR and keeps one entry per CDR3 protein. The sample shows over 700,000 distinct CDR3 sequences, 53% of them seen only once. The CDR3 is made up of 15 amino acids. The germline V gene has CDR1 KGHDR and CDR2 SFDVKD. V was shortened by 1 base and J by 5 bases, with 13 bases between the two germline ends. The data stem from a study of blood T cells in healthy people across ages. Study-level results: Naive CD4+ cell counts and diversity both ran higher in long-lived than in aged donors. Estimated diversity that came from one million T cells was considered an underestimate.

Each individual donor underwent a draw of ten milliliters of peripheral blood. This TCR came from a man older than 75 in good health. The chain couples TRBV24-1 to TRBJ2-5; D may be TRBD1 (6 bases). Sequenced input: blood. The CDR3 nucleotides are TGTGCCACCAGTGATTTCGGGCAGGGGTTGGAGACCCAGTACTTC. Residues: CATSDFGQGLETQYF.